A single sample is the source of the 15 T cell receptor beta chains below, sequenced in a study of OX40 agonist ivuxolimab in advanced cancers. TCRdb's copy holds only in-frame clones and misses some; the assay was immunoSEQ multiplex PCR. This sample has 70,000 to 85,000 clones, with 85% to 95% found just once. The sequenced sample was CD4+ or CD8+ T cells sorted from blood, obtained in a trial of the OX40 agonist ivuxolimab. Source of these receptors: an adult with an advanced solid tumor such as melanoma, head and neck, liver or kidney cancer.

This clone was observed a single time. The rearrangement joins TRBV9 to TRBJ2-2; D may be TRBD1 (5 bases). Germline-derived CDR1 and CDR2 are SGDLS and YYNGEE. V lost 0 bases and J 4 bases, leaving 10 bases between the germline ends. The CDR3 runs to 15 residues. The CDR3 here is CASSVADRSTGELFF. CDR3 DNA sequence: TGTGCCAGCAGCGTAGCCGACAGATCCACCGGGGAGCTGTTTTTT.

The V and J genes are TRBV4-3 and TRBJ2-1, with TRBD2 identical over 10 bases. V trimming: 4 bases; J trimming: 4 bases; junction bases outside the gene matches: 4. CDR1 and CDR2 (germline): LGHNA, YSLEER. This CDR3 comprises 15 residues. The chain's CDR3 is CASSPGLAEYNEQFF. CDR3 sequence (DNA): TGCGCCAGCAGCCCCGGACTAGCGGAATACAATGAGCAGTTCTTC.

V usage is TRBV15 and J usage is TRBJ2-7; D gene ambiguous. V was clipped by 0 bases and J by 6 bases, with 9 bases between them. The CDR3 runs to 13 residues. CDR1 and CDR2 from the germline V gene are LNHNV and YYDKDF (reference sequence). The CDR3 bases are TGTGCCACCAGCAGAGATGCTGGAAGCGAGCAGTACTTC. It encodes CATSRDAGSEQYF.

V and J are TRBV29-1 and TRBJ1-2; D uncertain. This CDR3 has 13 amino acids. V lost 0 bases and J lost 6, with 11 bases in between. CDR1 is SQVTM and CDR2 is ANQGSEA in the germline V gene. CDR3 amino acids: CSVEDLPQDGYTF. The CDR3 DNA sequence: TGCAGCGTTGAAGATCTTCCCCAGGATGGCTACACCTTC.

CDR3 residues: CASSPGSEQYF. The CDR3 DNA sequence: TGTGCCAGCAGCCCTGGCTCTGAGCAGTACTTC. The rearrangement links TRBV7-6 to TRBJ2-7; D is unresolved. Trimming shortened V by 5 bases and J by 7 bases, and 9 bases separated the two germline ends. The CDR3 totals 11 residues. Germline lookup yields CDR1 SGHVS and CDR2 FNYEAQ. The whole variable domain, filled in from reference TRBV7-6 and TRBJ2-7, reads GAGVSQSPRYKVTKRGQDVALRCDPISGHVSLYWYRQALGQGPEFLTYFNYEAQQDKSGLPNDRFSAERPEGSISTLTIQRTEQRDSAMYRCASSPGSEQYFGPGTRLTVT.

The genes are TRBV27 and TRBJ2-1, with 13 bases lining up with TRBD2. CDR3 length: 15 residues. V lost 3 bases, J lost 7 bases, and 3 bases stayed unmatched. Germline CDR1 reads MNHEY; CDR2 reads SMNVEV (reference sequence). The CDR3 spells CASSFSTSGRNEQFF. Written as DNA, the CDR3 is TGTGCCAGCAGTTTCTCGACTAGCGGGAGGAATGAGCAGTTCTTC.

V usage is TRBV18 and J usage is TRBJ2-1; TRBD2 aligns across 7 bases. Germline assignment: CDR1 KGHSH and CDR2 LQKENI. Trimming at V came to 2 bases and at J to 6 bases, leaving 22 bases not matched to a gene. The CDR3 has 20 amino acids. The CDR3 DNA sequence: TGTGCCAGCTCACCATTGACCCCCGGTACTAGCGCTCATACGGGCAATGAGCAGTTCTTC. Its translation is CASSPLTPGTSAHTGNEQFF.

The chain is built from TRBV27 and TRBJ1-2, with 9 positions matching TRBD1. The CDR3 runs to 14 residues. Trimming removed 5 bases from V and 6 bases from J; junction bases left unmatched: 7. Germline V gene sequence: CDR1 MNHEY, CDR2 SMNVEV (reference sequence). The CDR3 reads CASSDRGGSNGYTF. For the CDR3, the DNA is TGTGCCAGCAGTGACAGGGGGGGTTCAAATGGCTACACCTTC.

The chain combines TRBV29-1 with TRBJ2-2, with D maybe TRBD1 (5 bases). Germline V gene lookup returns CDR1 SQVTM and CDR2 ANQGSEA. The CDR3 totals 13 residues. The ends were cut back, 2 bases at V and 1 base at J, with 5 bases in the middle. The CDR3 region has the DNA TGCAGCGTTGAACAGGGGAACACCGGGGAGCTGTTTTTT. This sequence encodes CSVEQGNTGELFF.

The J gene is TRBJ2-6, the V gene TRBV7-9, with D unresolved. CDR1 and CDR2 (germline): SEHNR, FQNEAQ (reference sequence). This CDR3 spans 12 amino acids. Trimming left V 8 bases short and J 4 bases short, with 6 bases between. The CDR3 spells CASGPGANVLTF. The CDR3 DNA is TGTGCCAGCGGTCCCGGGGCCAACGTCCTGACTTTC.

The chain carries TRBV19 and TRBJ1-5; D possibly corresponds to TRBD1 (6 bases). The V end was cut by 4 bases, the J end by 3 bases, with 19 bases between. The CDR3 is 17 residues long. Germline-derived CDR1 and CDR2 are LNHDA and SQIVND (reference sequence). The CDR3 reads CASSTEDRDNFNQPQHF. CDR3 sequence (DNA): TGTGCCAGTAGTACCGAAGACCGGGACAACTTCAATCAGCCCCAGCATTTT.

V and J are TRBV29-1 and TRBJ2-3, with TRBD2 identical over 11 bases. V was clipped by 3 bases and J by 8 bases; unmatched bases: 13. Germline lookup yields CDR1 SQVTM and CDR2 ANQGSEA. This CDR3 has 16 residues. The CDR3 spells CSVDGLAGGRVGTQYF. In DNA, the CDR3 is TGCAGCGTTGACGGGTTAGCGGGAGGGCGAGTTGGTACGCAGTATTTT.

V and J are TRBV4-2 and TRBJ2-1, with D possibly TRBD2 on 5 matching bases. The germline V and J ends were trimmed by 6 bases and 4 bases, with 13 bases remaining between them. The CDR3 is 14 amino acids. The V gene's germline CDR1 is LGHNA and CDR2 YNFKEQ. The CDR3 reads CASRDRTGYNEQFF. The CDR3 DNA reads TGTGCCAGCAGAGACCGGACTGGATACAATGAGCAGTTCTTC.

The chain recombines TRBV2 with TRBJ2-5; TRBD1 agrees at 10 bases. V dropped 5 bases and J dropped 11; count of bases not matched to a gene: 14. Germline CDR1 SNHLY, CDR2 FYNNEI. This CDR3 region has 15 residues. The CDR3 sequence: CASSQTGGAGSEQYF. As DNA, the CDR3 is TGTGCCAGCAGTCAGACAGGGGGCGCGGGGTCGGAGCAGTACTTC.

The chain couples TRBV19 to TRBJ2-1; TRBD2 is a possible D gene (5 bases). V gave up 0 bases and J gave up 5 bases, with 17 bases separating them. Germline CDR1 and CDR2: LNHDA and SQIVND (reference sequence). The CDR3 runs to 17 residues. The CDR3 DNA follows: TGTGCCAGTAGTATAGATCTGAGGGTTTCCGTCCACAATGAGCAGTTCTTC. This gives the protein CASSIDLRVSVHNEQFF.